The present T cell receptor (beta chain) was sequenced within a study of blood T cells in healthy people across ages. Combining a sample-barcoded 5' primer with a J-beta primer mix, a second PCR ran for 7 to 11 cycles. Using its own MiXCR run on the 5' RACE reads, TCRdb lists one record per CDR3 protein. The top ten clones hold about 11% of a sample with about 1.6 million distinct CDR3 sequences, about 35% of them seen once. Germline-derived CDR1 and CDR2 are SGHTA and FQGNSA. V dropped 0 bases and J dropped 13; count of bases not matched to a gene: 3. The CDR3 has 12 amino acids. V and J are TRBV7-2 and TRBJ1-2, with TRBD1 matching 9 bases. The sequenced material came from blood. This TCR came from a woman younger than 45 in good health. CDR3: CASSLAQGAPTF. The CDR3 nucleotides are TGTGCCAGCAGCTTAGCACAGGGGGCGCCCACCTTC.